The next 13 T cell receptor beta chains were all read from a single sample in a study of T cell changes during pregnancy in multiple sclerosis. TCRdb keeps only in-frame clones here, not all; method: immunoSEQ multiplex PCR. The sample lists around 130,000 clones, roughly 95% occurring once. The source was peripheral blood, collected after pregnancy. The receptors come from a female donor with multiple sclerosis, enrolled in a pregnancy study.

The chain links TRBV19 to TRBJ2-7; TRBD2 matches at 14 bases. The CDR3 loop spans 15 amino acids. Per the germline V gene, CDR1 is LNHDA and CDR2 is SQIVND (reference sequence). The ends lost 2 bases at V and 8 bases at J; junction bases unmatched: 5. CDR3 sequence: CASSIKGLAGAKQYF. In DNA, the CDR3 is TGTGCCAGTAGTATAAAGGGACTAGCGGGAGCGAAGCAGTACTTC. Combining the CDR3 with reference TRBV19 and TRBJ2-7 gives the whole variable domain DGGITQSPKYLFRKEGQNVTLSCEQNLNHDAMYWYRQDPGQGLRLIYYSQIVNDFQKGDIAEGYSVSREKKESFPLTVTSAQKNPTAFYLCASSIKGLAGAKQYFGPGTRLTVT.

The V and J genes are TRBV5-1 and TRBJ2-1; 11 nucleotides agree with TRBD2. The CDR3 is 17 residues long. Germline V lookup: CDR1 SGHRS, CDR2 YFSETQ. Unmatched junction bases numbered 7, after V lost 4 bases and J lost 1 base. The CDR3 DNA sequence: TGCGCCAGCAGCCCAACTAGCGGGAGAGGGTCCTACAATGAGCAGTTCTTC. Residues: CASSPTSGRGSYNEQFF.

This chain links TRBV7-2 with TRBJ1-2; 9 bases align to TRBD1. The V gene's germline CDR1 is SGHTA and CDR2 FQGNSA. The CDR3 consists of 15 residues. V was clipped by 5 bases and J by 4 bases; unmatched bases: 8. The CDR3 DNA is TGTGCCAGCAGCGCATCGACAGGGGGGCCCTATGGCTACACCTTC. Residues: CASSASTGGPYGYTF. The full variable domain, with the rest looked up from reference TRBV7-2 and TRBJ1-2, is GAGVSQSPSNKVTEKGKDVELRCDPISGHTALYWYRQSLGQGLEFLIYFQGNSAPDKSGLPSDRFSAERTGGSVSTLTIQRTQQEDSAVYLCASSASTGGPYGYTFGSGTRLTVV.

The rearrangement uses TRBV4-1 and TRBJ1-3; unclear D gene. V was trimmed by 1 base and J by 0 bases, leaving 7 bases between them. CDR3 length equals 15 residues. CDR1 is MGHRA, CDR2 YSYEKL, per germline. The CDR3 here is CASSQVENSGNTIYF. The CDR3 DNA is TGCGCCAGCAGCCAAGTCGAGAACTCTGGAAACACCATATATTTT.

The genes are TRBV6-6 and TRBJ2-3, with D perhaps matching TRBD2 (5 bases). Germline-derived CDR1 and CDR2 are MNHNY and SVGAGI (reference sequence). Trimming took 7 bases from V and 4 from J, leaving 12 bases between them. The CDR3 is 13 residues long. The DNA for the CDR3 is TGTGCCAGCACCGAGGGTGGGGCAGATACGCAGTATTTT. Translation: CASTEGGADTQYF.

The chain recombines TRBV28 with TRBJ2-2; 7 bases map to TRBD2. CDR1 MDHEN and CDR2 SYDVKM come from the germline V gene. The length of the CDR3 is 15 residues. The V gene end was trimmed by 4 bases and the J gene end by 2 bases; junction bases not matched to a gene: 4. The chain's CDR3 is CASSSSGHNTGELFF. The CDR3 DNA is TGTGCCAGCAGTTCTAGCGGACATAACACCGGGGAGCTGTTTTTT.

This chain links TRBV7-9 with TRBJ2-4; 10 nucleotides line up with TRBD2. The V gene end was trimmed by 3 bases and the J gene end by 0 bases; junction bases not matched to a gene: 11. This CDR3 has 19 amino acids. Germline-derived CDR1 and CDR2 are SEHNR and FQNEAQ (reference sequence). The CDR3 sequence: CASSFTRTSGTIAKNIQYF. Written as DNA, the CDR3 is TGTGCCAGCAGCTTCACACGTACTAGCGGGACAATAGCCAAAAACATTCAGTACTTC.

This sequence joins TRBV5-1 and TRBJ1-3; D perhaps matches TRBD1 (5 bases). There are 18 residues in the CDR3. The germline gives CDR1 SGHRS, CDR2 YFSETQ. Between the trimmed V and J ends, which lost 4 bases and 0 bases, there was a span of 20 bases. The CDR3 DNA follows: TGCGCCAGCAGCCCGGGACTCATAAAGGGCAGCTCTGGAAACACCATATATTTT. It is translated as CASSPGLIKGSSGNTIYF.

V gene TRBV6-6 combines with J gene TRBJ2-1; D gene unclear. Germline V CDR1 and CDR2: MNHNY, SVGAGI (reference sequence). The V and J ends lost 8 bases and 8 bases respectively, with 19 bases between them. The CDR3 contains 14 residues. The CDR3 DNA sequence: TGTGCCAGCGGCCCTTTGGGCCCAAACGATGAGCAGTTCTTC. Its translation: CASGPLGPNDEQFF.

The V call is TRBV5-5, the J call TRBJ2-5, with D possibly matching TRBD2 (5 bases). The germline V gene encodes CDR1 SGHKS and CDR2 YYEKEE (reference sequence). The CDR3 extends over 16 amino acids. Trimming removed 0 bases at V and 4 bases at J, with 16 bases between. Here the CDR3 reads CASSLGETTYGETQYF. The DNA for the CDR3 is TGTGCCAGCAGCTTGGGGGAGACAACGTATGGAGAGACCCAGTACTTC.

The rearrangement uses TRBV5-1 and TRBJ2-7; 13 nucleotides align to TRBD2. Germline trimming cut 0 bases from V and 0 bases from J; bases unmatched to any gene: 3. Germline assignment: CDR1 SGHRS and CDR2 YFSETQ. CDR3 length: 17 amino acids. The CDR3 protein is CASSLVGLAGPSYEQYF. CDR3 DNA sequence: TGCGCCAGCAGCTTGGTGGGACTAGCGGGACCCTCCTACGAGCAGTACTTC. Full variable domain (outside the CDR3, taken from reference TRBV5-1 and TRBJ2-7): KAGVTQTPRYLIKTRGQQVTLSCSPISGHRSVSWYQQTPGQGLQFLFEYFSETQRNKGNFPGRFSGRQFSNSRSEMNVSTLELGDSALYLCASSLVGLAGPSYEQYFGPGTRLTVT.

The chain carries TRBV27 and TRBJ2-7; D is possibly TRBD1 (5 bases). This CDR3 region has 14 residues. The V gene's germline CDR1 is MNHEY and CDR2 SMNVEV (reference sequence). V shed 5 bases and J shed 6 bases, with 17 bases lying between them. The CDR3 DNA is TGTGCCAGCAGTCCAACAACAACCCAGGGCGAGCAGTACTTC. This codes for CASSPTTTQGEQYF.

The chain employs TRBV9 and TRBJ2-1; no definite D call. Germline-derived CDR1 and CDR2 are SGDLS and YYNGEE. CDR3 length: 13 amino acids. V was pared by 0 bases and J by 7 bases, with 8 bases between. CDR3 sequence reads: CASSVVSGNEQFF. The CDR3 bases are TGTGCCAGCAGCGTAGTGTCCGGGAATGAGCAGTTCTTC.